These 8 T cell receptor beta chains originate from one sample sequenced in a study of T cell responses to AZD1222 COVID-19 vaccine. Assay: immunoSEQ multiplex PCR; the TCRdb copy retains only in-frame clones and omits some. The profile shows approximately 100,000 clones, 70% to 90% of them singletons. Sequences were derived from peripheral blood, sampled 28 days after the second AZD1222 dose. The receptors derive from an adult who received the AZD1222 COVID-19 vaccine.

The chain employs TRBV18 and TRBJ2-7; tentatively, D is TRBD1 or TRBD2 (5 bases each). From germline, CDR1 is KGHSH and CDR2 LQKENI. Trimming stripped 3 bases from V and 3 bases from J, with 9 bases between. CDR3 length: 13 amino acids. Written as DNA, the CDR3 is TGTGCCAGCTCACCGGGGACCTTCTACGAGCAGTACTTC. Residues: CASSPGTFYEQYF. Filled out from reference TRBV18 and TRBJ2-7, the complete variable domain reads NAGVMQNPRHLVRRRGQEARLRCSPMKGHSHVYWYRQLPEEGLKFMVYLQKENIIDESGMPKERFSAEFPKEGPSILRIQQVVRGDSAAYFCASSPGTFYEQYFGPGTRLTVT.

The chain combines TRBV3-1 (or the pseudogene TRBV3-2) with TRBJ2-7, with no clear D. The CDR3 is made up of 15 amino acids. CDR1 and CDR2 (germline): LGHDT, YNNKEL (reference sequence). The V end was cut by 1 base, the J end by 0 bases, with 10 bases between. The CDR3 sequence is CASSQVLTVSYEQYF. In DNA form, the CDR3 reads TGTGCCAGCAGCCAAGTCCTCACAGTCTCCTACGAGCAGTACTTC.

The rearrangement links TRBV10-2 to TRBJ2-3; D perhaps matches TRBD1 (5 bases). The CDR3 is 15 amino acids. With 6 bases removed from V and 6 bases from J, the gap between germline ends came to 19 bases. Germline values: CDR1 WSHSY, CDR2 SAAADI. The CDR3 loop reads CASSLQGSGSDTQYF. CDR3 in DNA: TGCGCCAGCAGCCTTCAGGGCTCAGGGTCTGATACGCAGTATTTT.

This chain links TRBV5-1 with TRBJ1-5, with D uncertain. The CDR3 is made up of 13 amino acids. Germline CDR1 SGHRS, CDR2 YFSETQ. V was trimmed by 1 base and J by 5 bases, leaving 7 bases between them. The chain's CDR3 is CASSLSGDQPQHF. The CDR3 bases are TGCGCCAGCAGCTTGTCCGGGGATCAGCCCCAGCATTTT.

The V gene is TRBV5-1, the J gene TRBJ2-1; 10 nucleotides agree with TRBD2. V was clipped by 1 base and J by 8 bases; unmatched bases: 9. Germline assignment: CDR1 SGHRS and CDR2 YFSETQ. CDR3 length: 16 residues. In DNA form, the CDR3 reads TGCGCCAGCAGCTTGTTCCCAGCGGGAGGGATTGATGAGCAGTTCTTC. This encodes CASSLFPAGGIDEQFF.

The chain carries TRBV10-3 and TRBJ2-5; possibly TRBD1 for D (6 bases). V lost 1 base, J lost 7 bases, and 19 bases lay in between. There are 16 residues in the CDR3. Per the germline V gene, CDR1 is ENHRY and CDR2 is SYGVKD. Written as DNA, the CDR3 is TGTGCCATCAGTGAGTTAAAGGGGGTTCTCAGGGGGACCCAGTACTTC. Its protein product is CAISELKGVLRGTQYF.

The V call is TRBV3-1 (or the pseudogene TRBV3-2), the J call TRBJ2-1; D gene unclear. Deletions cut 0 bases from V and 1 base from J, with 10 bases between. The CDR3 totals 16 residues. The V gene's germline CDR1 is LGHDT and CDR2 YNNKEL (reference sequence). Here the CDR3 DNA reads TGTGCCAGCAGCCAAGATTTCTCGGTTTCCTACAATGAGCAGTTCTTC. It translates to CASSQDFSVSYNEQFF.

This clone was detected a few times. The chain uses TRBV5-6 and TRBJ1-1; tentatively, D is TRBD1 (5 bases). Per germline, CDR1 SGHDT and CDR2 YYEEEE. The CDR3 contains 14 residues. Trimming took off 0 bases at V and 10 bases at J, with 16 bases between the two ends. CDR3 nucleotide sequence: TGTGCCAGCAGCTTGGTAGAATTCCAGGGAGCAGCTTTCTTT. Its protein product is CASSLVEFQGAAFF.